This is a list of T cell receptor beta chains from one sample in a study of response to subunit inactivated influenza vaccine. TCRdb analysed the RT-PCR reads with MiXCR anew, one entry per CDR3 protein. Of approximately 500,000 distinct CDR3 sequences in the sample, roughly 13% are singletons; the top ten hold about an eighth. Sequencing was performed on PBMCs from blood, taken roughly 46 days after vaccination. All receptors derive from a man aged 50 to 59 who received an inactivated influenza vaccine. Both conserved end residues are part of each CDR3. A D gene is named only where the DNA matches it firmly. Clone size is shown for a subset of rows, as once, few, many or a class of expanded clone.

j_call d_call v_call clone_size cdr3_aa cdr3_nt
TRBJ2-3 . TRBV7-9 . CASSREAILTDTQYF TGTGCCAGCAGCCGAGAGGCCATCCTCACAGATACGCAGTATTTT
TRBJ2-6 TRBD1 TRBV11-2 . CASSTRTGSVRSGANVLTF TGTGCCAGCAGCACCCGGACAGGATCGGTCCGTTCTGGGGCCAACGTCCTGACTTTC
TRBJ2-3 . TRBV5-6 many CASSSSATDTQYF TGTGCCAGCAGCTCTAGCGCCACAGATACGCAGTATTTT
TRBJ2-3 . TRBV6-1 few CASSGGSTRVWPSLSDTQYF TGTGCCAGCAGTGGCGGATCCACCCGGGTATGGCCTAGCTTGTCAGATACGCAGTATTTT
TRBJ1-3 . TRBV12-3/TRBV12-4 many CASSPGHGSGNTIYF TGTGCCAGCAGTCCGGGACACGGCTCTGGAAACACCATATATTTT
TRBJ1-2 . TRBV11-2 few CASSLGGQHYF TGTGCCAGCAGCTTAGGGGGACAACACTACTTC
TRBJ2-3 TRBD2 TRBV5-1 few CASSHSLASGTDTQYF TGCGCCAGCAGCCACTCTCTTGCTAGCGGGACAGATACGCAGTATTTT
TRBJ2-7 TRBD1 TRBV24-1 . CATSQGAKYEQYF TGTGCCACCAGTCAGGGGGCGAAATACGAGCAGTACTTC
TRBJ1-3 . TRBV3-1 few CASSQVTGPYSGNTIYF TGTGCCAGCAGCCAAGTCACCGGGCCATACTCTGGAAACACCATATATTTT
TRBJ1-5 . TRBV11-2 many CASSLGGVQPQHF TGTGCCAGCAGCTTAGGGGGGGTTCAACCCCAGCATTTT
TRBJ2-1 TRBD2 TRBV10-3 once CAISGIPSGFRDEQFF TGTGCCATCAGTGGGATTCCTAGCGGTTTTCGCGATGAGCAGTTCTTC
TRBJ1-5 . TRBV10-3 . CAISEGLGNQPQHF TGTGCCATCAGTGAGGGGTTGGGCAATCAGCCCCAGCATTTT
TRBJ2-5 TRBD2 TRBV7-2 few CASSPGGGLTSSQYF TGTGCCAGCAGCCCCGGGGGGGGACTTACCTCCTCCCAGTACTTC
TRBJ2-5 . TRBV12-3/TRBV12-4 many CASSLALRKKETQYF TGTGCCAGCAGTTTAGCGTTAAGAAAGAAAGAGACCCAGTACTTC
TRBJ1-1 . TRBV12-3/TRBV12-4 few CASSSPGVVNTEAFF TGTGCCAGCAGTTCCCCAGGGGTGGTGAACACTGAAGCTTTCTTT
TRBJ1-1 . TRBV20-1 . CSARSAGDEAFF TGCAGTGCTCGGAGCGCGGGGGATGAAGCTTTCTTT
TRBJ2-7 TRBD2 TRBV6-1 many CASSNSGRNYEQYF TGTGCCAGCAGCAATAGCGGGCGGAACTACGAGCAGTACTTC
TRBJ2-3 . TRBV18 few CASSPPGLTDTQYF TGTGCCAGCTCACCACCGGGGTTAACAGATACGCAGTATTTT
TRBJ1-1 . TRBV29-1 . CSVRGAATEAFF TGCAGCGTGCGTGGGGCAGCCACTGAAGCTTTCTTT
TRBJ1-5 . TRBV5-5 . CASSLAATVSNQPQHF TGTGCCAGCAGCTTGGCGGCGACCGTTAGCAATCAGCCCCAGCATTTT
TRBJ2-1 . TRBV18 . CASSPPAWPGNEQFF TGTGCCAGCTCACCACCGGCCTGGCCGGGGAATGAGCAGTTCTTC
TRBJ1-1 . TRBV20-1 few CSASDGRGTEAFF TGCAGTGCCTCGGACGGCCGGGGCACTGAAGCTTTCTTT
TRBJ2-1 . TRBV5-1 . CASSGSGKIVYNEQFF TGCGCCAGCAGTGGGTCTGGGAAAATCGTCTACAATGAGCAGTTCTTC
TRBJ1-5 . TRBV20-1 few CSARDHSTRASNQPQHF TGCAGTGCTAGAGATCATAGCACGAGGGCTAGCAATCAGCCCCAGCATTTT
TRBJ2-5 . TRBV7-2 . CASSLIEGHKRETQYF TGTGCCAGCAGCTTAATAGAAGGACATAAAAGGGAGACCCAGTACTTC
TRBJ2-3 . TRBV12-3/TRBV12-4 many CASTLGQGRTDTQYF TGTGCCAGCACCCTCGGGCAGGGACGCACAGATACGCAGTATTTT
TRBJ2-7 . TRBV5-5 . CASSGGVSGYSYEQYF TGTGCCAGCAGCGGCGGGGTTAGCGGATATTCCTACGAGCAGTACTTC
TRBJ2-1 TRBD2 TRBV5-1 . CASSLAPAGNNEQFF TGCGCCAGCAGCTTGGCCCCAGCGGGGAACAATGAGCAGTTCTTC
TRBJ2-7 TRBD2 TRBV4-1 . CASSQEIAGLLYEQYF TGCGCCAGCAGCCAAGAGATAGCGGGACTACTCTACGAGCAGTACTTC
TRBJ2-2 TRBD1 TRBV29-1 . CSVATGTGNTGELFF TGCAGCGTAGCTACCGGGACAGGGAACACCGGGGAGCTGTTTTTT
TRBJ1-2 . TRBV28 . CASTVGGVGIYGYTF TGTGCCAGCACCGTAGGCGGGGTGGGAATCTATGGCTACACCTTC
TRBJ1-2 . TRBV5-1 . CASSSGIPNYGYTF TGCGCCAGCAGTTCGGGAATCCCAAACTATGGCTACACCTTC
TRBJ2-7 . TRBV6-5 . CASSYSDLAAYEQYF TGTGCCAGCAGTTACTCGGACTTAGCCGCCTACGAGCAGTACTTC
TRBJ2-2 . TRBV20-1 . CSARPRVRAGELFF TGCAGTGCTAGACCCCGGGTTCGGGCCGGGGAGCTGTTTTTT
TRBJ2-2 . TRBV4-1 many CASSQQGNTGELFF TGCGCCAGCAGCCAACAGGGGAACACCGGGGAGCTGTTTTTT
TRBJ2-3 . TRBV7-2 . CASSFRSPTTDTQYF TGTGCCAGCAGCTTCCGGAGTCCCACCACAGATACGCAGTATTTT
TRBJ2-4 . TRBV12-3/TRBV12-4 many CASRATGPGNIQYF TGTGCCAGCAGGGCGACAGGCCCAGGAAACATTCAGTACTTC
TRBJ1-2 TRBD1 TRBV10-3 . CAISTIGDRENGYTF TGTGCCATCAGTACTATCGGGGACAGGGAGAATGGCTACACCTTC
TRBJ2-1 . TRBV20-1 . CSAREGGRGNYNEQFF TGCAGTGCTAGAGAAGGAGGCCGGGGGAACTACAATGAGCAGTTCTTC
TRBJ1-5 . TRBV6-1 . CASSDWQYSNQPQHF TGTGCCAGCAGTGATTGGCAGTATAGCAATCAGCCCCAGCATTTT